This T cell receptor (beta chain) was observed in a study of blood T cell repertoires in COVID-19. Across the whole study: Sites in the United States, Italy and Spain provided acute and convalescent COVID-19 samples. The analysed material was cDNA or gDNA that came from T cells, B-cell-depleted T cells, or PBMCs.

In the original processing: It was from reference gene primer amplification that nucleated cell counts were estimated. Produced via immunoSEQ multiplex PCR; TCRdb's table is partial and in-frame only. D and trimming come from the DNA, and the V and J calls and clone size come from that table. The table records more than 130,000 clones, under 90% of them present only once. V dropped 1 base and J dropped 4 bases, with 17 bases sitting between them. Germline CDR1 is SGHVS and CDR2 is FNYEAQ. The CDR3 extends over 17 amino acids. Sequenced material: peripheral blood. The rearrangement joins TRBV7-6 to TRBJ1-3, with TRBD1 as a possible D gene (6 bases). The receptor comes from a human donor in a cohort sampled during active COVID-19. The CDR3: CASSLGSRGLRGNTIYF. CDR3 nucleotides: TGTGCCAGCAGCTTAGGTTCCAGGGGCCTAAGAGGAAACACCATATATTTT.